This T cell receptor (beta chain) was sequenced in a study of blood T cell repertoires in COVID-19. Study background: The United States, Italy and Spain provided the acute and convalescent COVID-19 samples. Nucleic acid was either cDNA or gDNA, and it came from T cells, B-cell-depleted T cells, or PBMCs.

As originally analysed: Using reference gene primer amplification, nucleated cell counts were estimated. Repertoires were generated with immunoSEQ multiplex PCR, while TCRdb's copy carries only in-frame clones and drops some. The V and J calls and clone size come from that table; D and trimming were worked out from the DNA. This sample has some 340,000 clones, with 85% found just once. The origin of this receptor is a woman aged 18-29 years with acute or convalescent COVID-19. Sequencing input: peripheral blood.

The CDR3, as DNA: TGCAGCGTCCTTATACAGAGCAATCAGCCCCAGCATTTT. Amino acids: CSVLIQSNQPQHF. The V and J genes are TRBV29-1 and TRBJ1-5; D remains unclear. CDR3 length: 13 residues. Between the trimmed V and J ends, which lost 6 bases and 1 base, there was a span of 10 bases. Germline-derived CDR1 and CDR2 are SQVTM and ANQGSEA.